The sample holds one count of the clone carrying this TCR beta chain. In each sample, at least 6 million PBMCs were isolated. The sample originates from a study of blood T cells in healthy people across ages. The V and J ends lost 3 bases and 3 bases, in that order; junction bases with no gene match: 5. The CDR3 loop spans 15 amino acids. Germline CDR1 reads LNHDA; CDR2 reads SQIVND (reference sequence). Primed by a sample-barcoded 5' primer and a J-beta primer mix, a second PCR proceeded for about 6 to 11 cycles. With 12 random nucleotides, a template-switch adaptor tagged each individual cDNA molecule. Each CDR3 protein is one row after TCRdb ran MiXCR on the 5' RACE reads. The repertoire holds some 900,000 distinct CDR3 sequences, with around 48% as singletons.

The sequenced sample consisted of blood. The chain links TRBV19 to TRBJ2-3; 8 nucleotides match TRBD1. The source of this sequence is a man between 25 and 39 years old in good health. CDR3 residues: CASSIGQGITDTQYF. The CDR3, as DNA: TGTGCCAGTAGTATCGGACAGGGAATAACAGATACGCAGTATTTT.